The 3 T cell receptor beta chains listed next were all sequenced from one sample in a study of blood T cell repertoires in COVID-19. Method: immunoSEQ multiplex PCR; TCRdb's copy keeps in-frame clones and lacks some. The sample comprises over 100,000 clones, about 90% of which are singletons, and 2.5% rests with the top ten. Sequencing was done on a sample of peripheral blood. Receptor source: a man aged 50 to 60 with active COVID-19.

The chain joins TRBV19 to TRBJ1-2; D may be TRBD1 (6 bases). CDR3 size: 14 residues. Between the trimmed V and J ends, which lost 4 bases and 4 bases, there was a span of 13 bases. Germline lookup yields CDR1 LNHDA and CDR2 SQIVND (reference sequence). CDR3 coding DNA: TGTGCCAGTAGTACACAGGGAGTTGGCTATGGCTACACCTTC. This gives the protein CASSTQGVGYGYTF.

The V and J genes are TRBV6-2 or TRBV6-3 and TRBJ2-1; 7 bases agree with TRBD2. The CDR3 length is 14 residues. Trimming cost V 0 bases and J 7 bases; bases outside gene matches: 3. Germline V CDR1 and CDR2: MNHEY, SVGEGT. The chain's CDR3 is CASSYSGGVNEQFF. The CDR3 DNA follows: TGTGCCAGCAGTTACTCGGGGGGGGTGAATGAGCAGTTCTTC.

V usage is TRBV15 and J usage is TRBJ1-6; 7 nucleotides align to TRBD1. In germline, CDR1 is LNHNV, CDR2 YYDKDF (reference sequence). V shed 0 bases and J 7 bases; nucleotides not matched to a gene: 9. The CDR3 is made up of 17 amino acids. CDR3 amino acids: CATSRDPRTGLNSPLHF. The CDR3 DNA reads TGTGCCACCAGCAGAGATCCGAGGACAGGTTTGAATTCACCCCTCCACTTT.